The present T cell receptor beta chain was sequenced within a study of a mutant IDH1 vaccine in newly diagnosed glioma. Profiling relied on immunoSEQ multiplex PCR, and the TCRdb table lists in-frame clones only, not all of them. The data show some 56,000 clones, around 92% seen once. CDR1 SNHLY and CDR2 FYNNEI come from the germline V gene. The CDR3 is 15 residues long. The V segment lost 4 bases and the J segment 10 bases; nucleotides outside the gene matches: 8. Time point here: baseline, week 1 (first vaccination visit). Treatment denoted: pre-vaccination baseline after standard-of-care therapy. The rearrangement links TRBV2 to TRBJ1-6; 9 nucleotides agree with TRBD1. The sample was PBMCs, taken from a glioma patient treated with radiotherapy, temozolomide or both. The TCR comes from a man aged 45 to 65 with glioma. The CDR3: CASSVNRGHDSPLHF. The CDR3 DNA sequence: TGTGCCAGCAGTGTAAACAGGGGGCATGACTCACCCCTCCACTTT. The whole variable domain, remainder taken from reference TRBV2 and TRBJ1-6, is EPEVTQTPSHQVTQMGQEVILRCVPISNHLYFYWYRQILGQKVEFLVSFYNNEISEKSEIFDDQFSVERPDGSNFTLKIRSTKLEDSAMYFCASSVNRGHDSPLHFGNGTRLTVT.